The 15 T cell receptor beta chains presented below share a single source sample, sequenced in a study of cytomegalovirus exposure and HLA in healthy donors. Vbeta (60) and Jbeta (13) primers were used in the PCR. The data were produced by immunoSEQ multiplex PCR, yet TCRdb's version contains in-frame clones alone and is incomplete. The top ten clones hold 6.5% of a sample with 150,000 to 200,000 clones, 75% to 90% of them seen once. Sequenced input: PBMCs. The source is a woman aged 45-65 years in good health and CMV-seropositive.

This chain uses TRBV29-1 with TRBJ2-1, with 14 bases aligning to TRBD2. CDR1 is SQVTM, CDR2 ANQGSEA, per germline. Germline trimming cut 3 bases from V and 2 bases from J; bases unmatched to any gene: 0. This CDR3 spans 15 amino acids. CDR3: CSVEGLAGAYNEQFF. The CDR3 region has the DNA TGCAGCGTTGAGGGACTAGCGGGGGCCTACAATGAGCAGTTCTTC.

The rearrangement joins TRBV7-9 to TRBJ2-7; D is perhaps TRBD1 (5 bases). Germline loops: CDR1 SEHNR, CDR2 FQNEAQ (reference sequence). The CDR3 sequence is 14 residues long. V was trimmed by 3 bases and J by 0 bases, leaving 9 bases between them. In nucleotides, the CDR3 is TGTGCCAGCAGCTTCACAGGAGCCTCCTACGAGCAGTACTTC. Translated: CASSFTGASYEQYF.

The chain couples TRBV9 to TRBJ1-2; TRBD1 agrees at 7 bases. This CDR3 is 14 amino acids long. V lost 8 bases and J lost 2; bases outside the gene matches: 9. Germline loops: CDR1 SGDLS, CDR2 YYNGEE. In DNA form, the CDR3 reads TGTGCCAGTTCCAACCGGGACAGAAACTATGGCTACACCTTC. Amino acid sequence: CASSNRDRNYGYTF.

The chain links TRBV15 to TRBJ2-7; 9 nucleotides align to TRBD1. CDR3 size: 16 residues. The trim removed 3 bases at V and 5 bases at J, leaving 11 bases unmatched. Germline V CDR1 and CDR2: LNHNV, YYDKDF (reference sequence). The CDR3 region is CATSSGMGQGSDEQYF. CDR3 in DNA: TGTGCCACCAGCAGTGGCATGGGACAGGGTAGTGACGAGCAGTACTTC.

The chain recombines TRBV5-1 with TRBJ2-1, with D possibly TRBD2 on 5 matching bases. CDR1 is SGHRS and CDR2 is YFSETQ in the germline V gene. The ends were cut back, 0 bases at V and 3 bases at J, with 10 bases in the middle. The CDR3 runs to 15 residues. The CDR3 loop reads CASSLATGNYNEQFF. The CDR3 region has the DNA TGCGCCAGCAGCTTGGCCACGGGAAACTACAATGAGCAGTTCTTC.

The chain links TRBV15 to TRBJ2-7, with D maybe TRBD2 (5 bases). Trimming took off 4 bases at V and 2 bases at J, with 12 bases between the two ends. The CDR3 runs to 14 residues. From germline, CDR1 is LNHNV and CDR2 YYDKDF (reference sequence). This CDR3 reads CATSMSSGAYEQYF. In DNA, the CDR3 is TGTGCCACCAGCATGTCGTCCGGGGCCTACGAGCAGTACTTC.

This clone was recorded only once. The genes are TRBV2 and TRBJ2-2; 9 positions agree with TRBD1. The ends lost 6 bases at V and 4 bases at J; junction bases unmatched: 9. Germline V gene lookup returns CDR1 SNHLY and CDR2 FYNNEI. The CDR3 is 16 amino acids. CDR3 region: CASRRGDRVFTGELFF. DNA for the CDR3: TGTGCCAGCAGGAGGGGGGACAGGGTCTTCACCGGGGAGCTGTTTTTT.

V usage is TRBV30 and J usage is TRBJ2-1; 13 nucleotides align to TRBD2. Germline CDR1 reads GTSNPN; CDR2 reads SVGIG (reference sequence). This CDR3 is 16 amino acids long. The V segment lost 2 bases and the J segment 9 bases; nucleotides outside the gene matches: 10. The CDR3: CAWSFGLAGEAGEQFF. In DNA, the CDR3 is TGTGCCTGGAGTTTCGGACTAGCGGGAGAGGCTGGTGAGCAGTTCTTC.

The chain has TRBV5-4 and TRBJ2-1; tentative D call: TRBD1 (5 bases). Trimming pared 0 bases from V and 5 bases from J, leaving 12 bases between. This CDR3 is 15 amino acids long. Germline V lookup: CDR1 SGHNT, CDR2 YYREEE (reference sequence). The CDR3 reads CASSLEDRRDNEQFF. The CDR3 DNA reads TGTGCCAGCAGCTTGGAGGACCGCAGGGACAATGAGCAGTTCTTC.

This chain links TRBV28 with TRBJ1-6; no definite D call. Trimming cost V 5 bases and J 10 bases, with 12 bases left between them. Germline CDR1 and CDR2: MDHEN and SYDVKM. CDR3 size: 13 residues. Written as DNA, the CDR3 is TGTGCCAGCAGTCTCTCAGGTTACTCACCCCTCCACTTT. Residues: CASSLSGYSPLHF. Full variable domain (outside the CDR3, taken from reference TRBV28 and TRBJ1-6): DVKVTQSSRYLVKRTGEKVFLECVQDMDHENMFWYRQDPGLGLRLIYFSYDVKMKEKGDIPEGYSVSREKKERFSLILESASTNQTSMYLCASSLSGYSPLHFGNGTRLTVT.

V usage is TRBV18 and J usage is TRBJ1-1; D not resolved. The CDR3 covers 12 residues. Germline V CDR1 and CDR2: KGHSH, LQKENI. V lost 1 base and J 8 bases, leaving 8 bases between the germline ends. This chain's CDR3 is CASSPQQLEAFF. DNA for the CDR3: TGTGCCAGCTCACCACAACAGCTAGAAGCTTTCTTT.

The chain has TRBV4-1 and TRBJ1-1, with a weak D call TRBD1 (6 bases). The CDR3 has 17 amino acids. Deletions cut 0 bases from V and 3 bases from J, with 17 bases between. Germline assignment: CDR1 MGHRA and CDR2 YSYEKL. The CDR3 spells CASSQDPARGLHTEAFF. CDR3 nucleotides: TGCGCCAGCAGCCAAGATCCGGCCAGGGGATTGCACACTGAAGCTTTCTTT.

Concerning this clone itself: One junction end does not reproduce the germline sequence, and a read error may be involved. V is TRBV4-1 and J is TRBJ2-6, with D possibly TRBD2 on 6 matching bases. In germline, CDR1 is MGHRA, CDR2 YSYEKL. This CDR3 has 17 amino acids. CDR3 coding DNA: TGCGCCAGCAGCCAAGAAGGAGGGATCACTGGGGCCAACGGCCTGACTTTC. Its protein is CASSQEGGITGANGLTF.

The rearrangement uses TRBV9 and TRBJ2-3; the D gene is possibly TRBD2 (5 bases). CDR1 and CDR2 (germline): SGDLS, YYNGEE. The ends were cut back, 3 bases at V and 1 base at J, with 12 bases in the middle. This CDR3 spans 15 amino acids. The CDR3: CASSARERGTDTQYF. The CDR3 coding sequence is TGTGCCAGCAGCGCCCGGGAACGCGGCACAGATACGCAGTATTTT.

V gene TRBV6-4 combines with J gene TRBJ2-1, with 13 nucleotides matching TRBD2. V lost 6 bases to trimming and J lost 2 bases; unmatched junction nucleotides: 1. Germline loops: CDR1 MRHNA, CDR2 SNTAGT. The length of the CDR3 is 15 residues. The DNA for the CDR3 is TGTGCCAGCAGCGGACTAGCGGGGGCCTACAATGAGCAGTTCTTC. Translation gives CASSGLAGAYNEQFF.